This TCR beta chain comes out of a study of CD8+CD57+ T cells in acquired aplastic anemia. Overall study: Quantities of DNA derived from sorted CD4+ and CD8+ cells averaged 3.2 ug.

According to the study, genomic DNA was the template for TCR beta VDJ and CDR3 profiling. MiXCR, run by TCRdb on the reads, gives a single entry per CDR3 protein. In the table there are 150,000 to 200,000 distinct CDR3 sequences, roughly 64% of which are singletons. Germline V gene data show CDR1 as KGHDR and CDR2 as SFDVKD. The CDR3 consists of 15 residues. The junction had 7 bases not matched to a gene; V was cut back by 3 bases and J by 5 bases. This clonotype was detected a few times. The source material was sorted CD4+, CD8+, or CD8+CD57+ T cells (not recorded which) from PBMCs. The chain uses TRBV24-1 and TRBJ2-7; 9 nucleotides line up with TRBD2. The TCR sequence derives from a human donor with severe aplastic anemia or a healthy control (not recorded which). This CDR3 is CATSDVSGSIDEQYF. The CDR3 nucleotides read TGTGCCACCAGTGATGTTAGCGGGAGCATCGACGAGCAGTACTTC.